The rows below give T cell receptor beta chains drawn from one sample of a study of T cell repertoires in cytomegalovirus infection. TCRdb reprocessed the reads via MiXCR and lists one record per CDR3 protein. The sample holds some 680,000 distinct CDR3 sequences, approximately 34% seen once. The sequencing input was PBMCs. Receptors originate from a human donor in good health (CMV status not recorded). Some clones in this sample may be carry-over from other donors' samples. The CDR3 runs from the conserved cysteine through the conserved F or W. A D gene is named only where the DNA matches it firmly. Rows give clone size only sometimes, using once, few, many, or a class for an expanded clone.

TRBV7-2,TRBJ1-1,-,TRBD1,TGTGCCAGCAGCGCACACAGGGGGCGCGAATTTAAAGCTTTCTTT,CASSAHRGREFKAFF
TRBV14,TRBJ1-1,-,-,TGTGCCAGCAGCCAAGTAAGGGGGGGACACACTGAAGCTTTCTTT,CASSQVRGGHTEAFF
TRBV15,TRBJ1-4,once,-,TGTGCCACCAGCAGAGGGTCGGGGGAACAAGCGGGGAAACTGTTTTTT,CATSRGSGEQAGKLFF
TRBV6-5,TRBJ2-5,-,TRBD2,TGTGCCAGCAGGGATAGACTAGCGGGGGCCCAAGAGACCCAGTACTTC,CASRDRLAGAQETQYF
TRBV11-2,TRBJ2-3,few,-,TGTGCCAGCAGCTTAGACTCGGGTTGGGTCACAGATACGCAGTATTTT,CASSLDSGWVTDTQYF
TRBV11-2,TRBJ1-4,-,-,TGTGCCAGCAGCAACGATCCCCCGGGGGGTAATGAAAAACTGTTTTTT,CASSNDPPGGNEKLFF
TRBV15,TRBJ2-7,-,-,TGTGCCACCAGCAGTGGGAAGGTCTCCTACGAGCAGTACTTC,CATSSGKVSYEQYF
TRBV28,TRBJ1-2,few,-,TGTGCCAGCAGTTTAAGGGGGTCCAACTATGGCTACACCTTC,CASSLRGSNYGYTF
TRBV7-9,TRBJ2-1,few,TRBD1,TGTGCCAGCAGCCGATCCGGGACAGGGGGCGGTGAGCAGTTCTTC,CASSRSGTGGGEQFF
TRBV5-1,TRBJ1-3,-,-,TGCGCCAGCAGCCAAGGACAGAATTACGGAAACACCATATATTTT,CASSQGQNYGNTIYF
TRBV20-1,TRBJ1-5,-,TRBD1,TGCAGTGCTAGAGTGCGCACAGGGGCGTCCGATCAGCCCCAGCATTTT,CSARVRTGASDQPQHF
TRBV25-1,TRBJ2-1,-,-,TGTGCCAGTACATCCTCGAGACAGCAGTTCTTC,CASTSSRQQFF
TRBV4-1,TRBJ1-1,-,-,TGCGCCAGCAGCCAAGACACGGGCACTGAAGCTTTCTTT,CASSQDTGTEAFF
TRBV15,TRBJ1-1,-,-,TGTGCCACCAGCACGGTACACAGTGAAGCTTTCTTT,CATSTVHSEAFF
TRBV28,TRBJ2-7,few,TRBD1,TGTGCCAGCAGTCGAGCAGGGACAGGTAGCTACGAGCAGTACTTC,CASSRAGTGSYEQYF
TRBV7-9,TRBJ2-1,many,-,TGTGCCAGCAGCGTCGAGAGAGGCAATGAGCAGTTCTTC,CASSVERGNEQFF
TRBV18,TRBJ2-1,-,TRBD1,TGTGCCAGCTCACCACGGAAAAGGGGGCTTTACAATGAGCAGTTCTTC,CASSPRKRGLYNEQFF
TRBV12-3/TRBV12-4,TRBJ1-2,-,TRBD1,TGTGCCAGCAGCCGACAGGGGGGCGGTGATGGCTACACCTTC,CASSRQGGGDGYTF
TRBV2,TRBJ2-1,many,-,TGTGCCAGCAGTGATCTTTTTAGGGATAGCTCCTACAATGAGCAGTTCTTC,CASSDLFRDSSYNEQFF
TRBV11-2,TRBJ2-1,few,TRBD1,TGTGCCAGCAGCTCCCGGAGGACAGGGGATGGGAATGAGCAGTTCTTC,CASSSRRTGDGNEQFF
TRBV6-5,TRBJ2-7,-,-,TGTGCCAGCAGTTACTCCCCCGGACAGAACTACGAGCAGTACTTC,CASSYSPGQNYEQYF
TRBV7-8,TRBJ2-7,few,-,TGTGCCAGCAGCTTACGAGCGTTCGGGCGGGAAGAGCAGTACTTC,CASSLRAFGREEQYF
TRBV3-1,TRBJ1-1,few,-,TGTGCCAGCAGCCAAGATGTAGAGACTGAAGCTTTCTTT,CASSQDVETEAFF
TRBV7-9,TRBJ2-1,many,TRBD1,TGTGCCAGCAGCTTCACAGGGGGCGCACAAATCTTC,CASSFTGGAQIF
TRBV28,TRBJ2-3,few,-,TGTGCCAGCAGTTTATCTGTTCTGGGACGCACAGATACGCAGTATTTT,CASSLSVLGRTDTQYF
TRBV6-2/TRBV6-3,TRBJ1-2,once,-,TGTGCCAGCAATAGAGGATCTCATGGCTACACCTTC,CASNRGSHGYTF
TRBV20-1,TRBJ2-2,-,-,TGCAGTGCTAGACTATACACCGGGGAGCTGTTTTTT,CSARLYTGELFF
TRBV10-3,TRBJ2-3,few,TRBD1,TGTGCCACGCGGACAGGACGCACAGATACGCAGTATTTT,CATRTGRTDTQYF
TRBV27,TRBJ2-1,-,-,TGTGCCAGCAGTTTATGGGGCAGTCCCAATGAGCAGTTCTTC,CASSLWGSPNEQFF
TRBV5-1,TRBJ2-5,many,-,TGCGCCAGCAGTTTGGGGGCACGCGAGACCCAGTACTTC,CASSLGARETQYF
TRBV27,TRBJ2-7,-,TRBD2,TGTGCCAGCAGTCGCCTTAGCGGGAGGGCCTACGAGCAGTACTTC,CASSRLSGRAYEQYF
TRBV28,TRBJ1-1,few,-,TGTGCCAGCAGTTACTGGGTGTATGCTTTCTTT,CASSYWVYAFF
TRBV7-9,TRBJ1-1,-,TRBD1,TGTGCCAGCAGCCTAGTAGGGGGCACGGGTGAAGCTTTCTTT,CASSLVGGTGEAFF
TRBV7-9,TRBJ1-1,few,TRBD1,TGTGCCAGCAGCTTAGGGGGCGGGACAGCTGAAGCTTTCTTT,CASSLGGGTAEAFF
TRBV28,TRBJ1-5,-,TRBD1,TGTGCCAGCAGTCGTAGACAGGGGACGGTCGGCAATCAGCCCCAGCATTTT,CASSRRQGTVGNQPQHF
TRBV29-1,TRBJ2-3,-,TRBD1,TGCAGCGTTGGGAGACAGGGGTTCACAGATACGCAGTATTTT,CSVGRQGFTDTQYF
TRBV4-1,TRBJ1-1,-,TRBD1,TGCGCCAGCAGCCAAGCGATCTTGGACAGGGGGAACACTGAAGCTTTCTTT,CASSQAILDRGNTEAFF
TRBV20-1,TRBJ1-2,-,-,TGCAGTGCTAGGATTTCGGGACTTCGCTATGGCTACACCTTC,CSARISGLRYGYTF
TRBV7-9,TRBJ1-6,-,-,TGTGCCAGCAGCTCCCAGCTCCCACAGGGAAATTCACCCCTCCACTTT,CASSSQLPQGNSPLHF
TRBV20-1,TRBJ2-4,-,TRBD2,TGCAGTGCTAACCAACCCGGGACTAGGCTAGCCAAAAACATTCAGTACTTC,CSANQPGTRLAKNIQYF
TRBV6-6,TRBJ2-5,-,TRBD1,TGTGCCAGCAGTGATGGGACAGCGTACCAAGAGACCCAGTACTTC,CASSDGTAYQETQYF
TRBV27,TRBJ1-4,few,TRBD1,TGTGCCAGCAGTTCCCTAATTGGGACAGCCCGATCGCGGGTTAATGAAAAACTGTTTTTT,CASSSLIGTARSRVNEKLFF
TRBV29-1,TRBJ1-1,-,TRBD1,TGCAGCGTTGCCCGCGCTTCCAGGGGGGACACTGAAGCTTTCTTT,CSVARASRGDTEAFF
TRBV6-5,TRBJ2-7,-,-,TGTGCCAGCAAAGGGGCGGGGTTATACGAGCAGTACTTC,CASKGAGLYEQYF
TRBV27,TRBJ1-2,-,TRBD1,TGTGCCAGCAGCGTGGGAGGGGGCGATGGCTACACCTTC,CASSVGGGDGYTF
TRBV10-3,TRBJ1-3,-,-,TGTGCCATCAAGTACGCGGGGGATGGAAACACCATATATTTT,CAIKYAGDGNTIYF
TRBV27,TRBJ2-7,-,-,TGTGCCAGCAGTCTCCGCGGCGGGGGCTACTACGAGCAGTACTTC,CASSLRGGGYYEQYF
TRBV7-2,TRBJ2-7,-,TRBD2,TGTGCCAGCAGCCTCCTAGGACTAGCGGGAGGTGGATCCGCCGAGCAGTACTTC,CASSLLGLAGGGSAEQYF
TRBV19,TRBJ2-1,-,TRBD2,TGTGCCAGTAGTATCGTAGCGGGAGAGAATGAGCAGTTCTTC,CASSIVAGENEQFF
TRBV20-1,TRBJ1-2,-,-,TGCAGTGTTATTGCGGATGGCTACACCTTC,CSVIADGYTF
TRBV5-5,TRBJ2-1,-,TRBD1,TGTGCCAGCAGCCCGCAGGGACAGGGGCGTTACAATGAGCAGTTCTTC,CASSPQGQGRYNEQFF
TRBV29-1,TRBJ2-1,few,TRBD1,TGCAGCGCTCTGAATCCTAGGACAGGGGGCAAGAATGAGCAGTTCTTC,CSALNPRTGGKNEQFF
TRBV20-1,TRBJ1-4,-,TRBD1,TGCAGTGCTAGACGGGAGACAGGGGCTAATGAAAAACTGTTTTTT,CSARRETGANEKLFF
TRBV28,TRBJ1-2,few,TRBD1,TGTGCCAGCAGTCCGACGACAGGGGTTGGCTACACCTTC,CASSPTTGVGYTF
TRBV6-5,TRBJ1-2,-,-,TGTGCCAGCATAGGACCGGGGAGAGAGGGCTACACCTTC,CASIGPGREGYTF
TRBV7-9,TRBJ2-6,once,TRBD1,TGTGCCAGCAGCGTAAGGACAGGGGGCGTTTCAGGGGCCAACGTCCTGACTTTC,CASSVRTGGVSGANVLTF
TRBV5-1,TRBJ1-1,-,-,TGCGCCAGCAGCTCGCAGCTAGAAGCTTTCTTT,CASSSQLEAFF
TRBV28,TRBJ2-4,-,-,TGTGCCAGCAGTTTAGCGCGAACGGGCAAAAACAGTCAGTACTTC,CASSLARTGKNSQYF
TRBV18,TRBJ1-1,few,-,TGTGCCAGCTCACCGGGACACCCCGGCACTGAAGCTTTCTTT,CASSPGHPGTEAFF